The next 20 T cell receptor beta chains were all read from a single sample in a study of response to subunit inactivated influenza vaccine (dated by TCRdb to between 2017 and 2018). The library was built by means of RT-PCR. The instrument was an Illumina HiSeq 2500. The public sequencing data were trimmed at Q25 with fastp and processed into clonotypes with MiXCR by TCRdb, which kept only in-frame beta chains. When rows share a CDR3 protein, they turn into one entry using the most common DNA and genes. In this sample the table shows 500,000 to 600,000 distinct CDR3 sequences, less than 10% of which occur a single time. The top ten clonotypes cover 10% to 15% of the sample. The sample in question was PBMCs from blood, obtained approximately 25 months after vaccination. These receptors originate from a man between 45 and 75 years old who received an inactivated influenza vaccine. Donor details come from another sample of the same person, matched by shared clones.

This chain links TRBV7-3 with TRBJ2-7; weak D call: TRBD2 (6 bases). Per germline, CDR1 SGHTA and CDR2 FQGTGA. V lost 2 bases to trimming and J lost 8 bases, with 22 bases between them. This CDR3 is built from 16 residues. The CDR3 DNA follows: TGTGCCAGCAGCTTAGGTCGTGGGGGGACGTCCGGGAAGCAGTACTTC. Translating gives CASSLGRGGTSGKQYF. The full variable domain, rest sourced from reference TRBV7-3 and TRBJ2-7, is GAGVSQTPSNKVTEKGKYVELRCDPISGHTALYWYRQSLGQGPEFLIYFQGTGAADDSGLPNDRFFAVRPEGSVSTLKIQRTERGDSAVYLCASSLGRGGTSGKQYFGPGTRLTVT.

J is TRBJ2-1 and V is TRBV5-1, with D uncertain. The CDR3 loop spans 13 amino acids. The germline V and J ends were trimmed by 2 bases and 10 bases, with 13 bases remaining between them. Germline V gives CDR1 SGHRS, CDR2 YFSETQ. The CDR3 DNA follows: TGCGCCAGCAGCTTAGCCCCCAAGGGAGAGCAGTTCTTC. It is translated as CASSLAPKGEQFF.

This clonotype was seen once. A much bigger clone sits one base away, suggesting this may be a read error. V usage is TRBV12-3 or TRBV12-4 and J usage is TRBJ2-1, with TRBD2 identical over 10 bases. The CDR3 loop spans 14 amino acids. V lost 6 bases and J lost 6; bases outside the gene matches: 5. Here the CDR3 DNA reads TGTGCCAGCAGCGTAGCGGGGGGAATCAATGAGCAGTTCTTC. Translated: CASSVAGGINEQFF.

This clonotype came up once. The chain links TRBV4-3 to TRBJ1-1; a weak D match, TRBD1 (5 bases). There are 15 residues in the CDR3. In germline, CDR1 is LGHNA, CDR2 YSLEER. With 0 bases removed from V and 4 bases from J, the gap between germline ends came to 12 bases. CDR3 in amino acids: CASSQEAKGFTEAFF. The CDR3 DNA is TGCGCCAGCAGCCAAGAGGCAAAGGGGTTCACTGAAGCTTTCTTT.

The rearrangement links TRBV20-1 to TRBJ2-1, with D perhaps assigned TRBD1 or TRBD2 (5 bases each). Germline assignment: CDR1 DFQATT and CDR2 SNEGSKA (reference sequence). V lost 3 bases to trimming and J lost 9 bases, with 6 bases between them. The CDR3 loop spans 10 amino acids. The CDR3 here is CSASGTEQFF. The CDR3 DNA reads as TGCAGTGCTAGCGGGACTGAGCAGTTCTTC.

This clonotype has just a few counts. This chain joins TRBV7-9 and TRBJ2-7, with D perhaps TRBD1 or TRBD2 (5 bases each). Germline CDR1 and CDR2: SEHNR and FQNEAQ (reference sequence). Trimming stripped 4 bases from V and 5 bases from J, with 15 bases between. The CDR3 consists of 14 residues. The CDR3 sequence: CASSWSTAAHEQYF. The CDR3 region has the DNA TGTGCCAGCAGCTGGTCGACAGCGGCCCACGAGCAGTACTTC.

This clonotype was counted at least ten times. V gene TRBV29-1 combines with J gene TRBJ2-1; 11 nucleotides agree with TRBD2. V was pared by 7 bases and J by 3 bases, with 5 bases of the junction left unmatched. From germline, CDR1 is SQVTM and CDR2 ANQGSEA. The length of the CDR3 is 14 residues. The DNA of the CDR3 is TGCAGCGGGAGGGGACTAGCGGACTACAATGAGCAGTTCTTC. Encoded protein: CSGRGLADYNEQFF.

This clonotype came up many times. DNA of the CDR3: TGTGCCAGCAGCTTATTTAGCCCGAACACTGAAGCTTTCTTT. It is translated as CASSLFSPNTEAFF. The V call is TRBV7-8, the J call TRBJ1-1; D gene unclear. The CDR3 is 14 amino acids. The V gene's germline CDR1 is SGHVS and CDR2 FQNEAQ. Trimming stripped 2 bases from V and 1 base from J, with 8 bases between.

This clonotype was counted only a few times. This chain links TRBV20-1 with TRBJ2-1; D is uncertain. Germline lookup yields CDR1 DFQATT and CDR2 SNEGSKA (reference sequence). CDR3 length: 14 residues. The V end lost 0 bases, the J end lost 9 bases, and 15 bases lay between the germline ends. CDR3 nucleotides: TGCAGTGCTAGAGAATCGGTCGAGAATAGTGAGCAGTTCTTC. This sequence encodes CSARESVENSEQFF.

This clonotype was observed a handful of times. The gene calls are TRBV9 and TRBJ2-1; D is undetermined. The CDR3 spans 15 residues. Germline V gene data show CDR1 as SGDLS and CDR2 as YYNGEE. The V gene lost 0 bases and the J gene lost 6 bases, with 13 bases spanning the gap. CDR3 sequence: CASSVAPSRANEQFF. For the CDR3, the DNA is TGTGCCAGCAGCGTAGCTCCCTCCAGAGCCAATGAGCAGTTCTTC. The full variable domain, completed using reference TRBV9 and TRBJ2-1, is DSGVTQTPKHLITATGQRVTLRCSPRSGDLSVYWYQQSLDQGLQFLIQYYNGEERAKGNILERFSAQQFPDLHSELNLSSLELGDSALYFCASSVAPSRANEQFFGPGTRLTVL.

This clonotype was observed many times. V usage is TRBV28 and J usage is TRBJ2-3; D is uncertain. Germline loops: CDR1 MDHEN, CDR2 SYDVKM. The length of the CDR3 is 12 residues. The V and J ends lost 4 bases and 5 bases respectively, with 7 bases between them. In DNA form, the CDR3 reads TGTGCCAGCAGTTCCCTTGTAGATACGCAGTATTTT. It specifies CASSSLVDTQYF.

This clonotype came up a few times. The chain has TRBV11-3 and TRBJ1-1; 8 nucleotides agree with TRBD1. This CDR3 region has 16 residues. V was clipped by 5 bases and J by 1 base; unmatched bases: 9. CDR1 and CDR2 (germline): SGHNT, YENEEA. The CDR3 protein is CASSPGTGNKNTEAFF. The DNA for the CDR3 is TGTGCCAGCAGCCCTGGGACAGGCAACAAGAACACTGAAGCTTTCTTT.

In this sample, this clonotype turned up many times. The chain joins TRBV20-1 to TRBJ2-3, with TRBD2 matching over 12 bases. Per germline, CDR1 DFQATT and CDR2 SNEGSKA (reference sequence). Trimming cost V 7 bases and J 6 bases; bases outside gene matches: 11. The CDR3 runs 15 residues. CDR3: CSERGLAGGLDTQYF. The CDR3 DNA is TGCAGTGAGAGGGGGCTAGCGGGAGGGCTCGATACGCAGTATTTT.

This clonotype appeared many times. V is TRBV19 and J is TRBJ2-2; 14 bases align to TRBD2. There are 17 residues in the CDR3. V lost 4 bases and J lost 2; bases outside the gene matches: 3. In germline, CDR1 is LNHDA, CDR2 SQIVND (reference sequence). This CDR3 is CASSKGLAGDNTGELFF. CDR3 coding DNA: TGTGCCAGTAGTAAGGGACTAGCGGGAGATAACACCGGGGAGCTGTTTTTT.

The genes are TRBV7-2 and TRBJ1-1; TRBD1 might be the D (5 bases). CDR1 SGHTA and CDR2 FQGNSA come from the germline V gene. This CDR3 comprises 14 residues. V was trimmed by 0 bases and J by 8 bases, leaving 13 bases between them. CDR3 coding DNA: TGTGCCAGCAGCTTAGCGCGGGGGTCGGAAGAAGCTTTCTTT. Encoded protein: CASSLARGSEEAFF.

The chain combines TRBV10-3 with TRBJ2-3, with D tentatively TRBD1 (6 bases). Germline assignment: CDR1 ENHRY and CDR2 SYGVKD. The CDR3 has 11 residues. Trimming pared 9 bases from V and 4 bases from J, leaving 8 bases between. CDR3 protein: CAIAGADTQYF. CDR3 coding DNA: TGTGCCATAGCAGGGGCAGATACGCAGTATTTT.

The chain recombines TRBV20-1 with TRBJ2-7; 15 nucleotides align to TRBD2. The CDR3 has 16 residues. Germline V lookup: CDR1 DFQATT, CDR2 SNEGSKA (reference sequence). V dropped 6 bases and J dropped 0; count of bases not matched to a gene: 6. This chain's CDR3 is CSADGLAGGSSYEQYF. The CDR3 DNA reads TGCAGTGCCGACGGACTAGCGGGAGGGAGCTCCTACGAGCAGTACTTC.

In its sample, this clonotype was seen a few times. The chain is built from TRBV7-9 and TRBJ2-5; possibly TRBD1 or TRBD2 for D (5 bases each). Germline V CDR1 and CDR2: SEHNR, FQNEAQ (reference sequence). This CDR3 comprises 15 residues. V dropped 0 bases and J dropped 5 bases, with 13 bases sitting between them. CDR3 residues: CASSLALGEGETQYF. CDR3 coding DNA: TGTGCCAGCAGCTTAGCGTTGGGTGAGGGGGAGACCCAGTACTTC.

This clonotype was counted at least ten times. The chain joins TRBV5-1 to TRBJ2-3; no reliable D call. The CDR3 covers 14 residues. CDR1 is SGHRS, CDR2 YFSETQ, per germline. V was clipped by 5 bases and J by 5 bases, with 15 bases between them. The CDR3 reads CASSYGSLGDTQYF. The CDR3, as DNA: TGCGCCAGCAGTTACGGGTCCCTAGGAGATACGCAGTATTTT.

This clonotype was recorded a few times. The rearrangement joins TRBV20-1 to TRBJ2-5, with D perhaps matching TRBD2 (6 bases). Germline V gene lookup returns CDR1 DFQATT and CDR2 SNEGSKA (reference sequence). The V gene lost 5 bases and the J gene lost 5 bases, with 21 bases spanning the gap. The length of the CDR3 is 15 residues. DNA for the CDR3: TGCAGTGCTTTTAGCGGCGGGACGGGTGACGAGACCCAGTACTTC. As protein: CSAFSGGTGDETQYF.